These 7 T cell receptor beta chains were sequenced from one sample in a study of cytomegalovirus exposure and HLA in healthy donors. The PCR contained 60 Vbeta and 13 Jbeta primers. Measured with immunoSEQ multiplex PCR; TCRdb has only the in-frame clones, and not every one. The specimen's table records about 160,000 clones. The specimen sequenced was PBMCs. These receptors were obtained from a woman aged 60-75 years in good health and CMV-seronegative.

The chain recombines TRBV2 with TRBJ1-3, with D possibly matching TRBD1 (6 bases). V shed 6 bases and J shed 3 bases, with 15 bases lying between them. Per the germline V gene, CDR1 is SNHLY and CDR2 is FYNNEI. The CDR3 is 15 residues long. The CDR3 here is CASRSNTGFGNTIYF. The CDR3 DNA reads TGTGCCAGCAGGAGCAATACAGGGTTTGGAAACACCATATATTTT.

This sequence joins TRBV18 and TRBJ1-5; 8 bases match TRBD1. The CDR3 contains 15 residues. Germline V gives CDR1 KGHSH, CDR2 LQKENI. V was clipped by 4 bases and J by 7 bases; unmatched bases: 9. The chain's CDR3 is CASSLDRGVKQPQHF. The CDR3, as DNA: TGTGCCAGCTCACTTGACAGGGGAGTTAAACAGCCCCAGCATTTT. Filled out from reference TRBV18 and TRBJ1-5, the complete variable domain reads NAGVMQNPRHLVRRRGQEARLRCSPMKGHSHVYWYRQLPEEGLKFMVYLQKENIIDESGMPKERFSAEFPKEGPSILRIQQVVRGDSAAYFCASSLDRGVKQPQHFGDGTRLSIL.

The V and J genes are TRBV19 and TRBJ1-1; 7 positions agree with TRBD1. CDR1 LNHDA and CDR2 SQIVND come from the germline V gene (reference sequence). There are 17 residues in the CDR3. The V and J ends lost 5 bases and 4 bases, in that order; junction bases with no gene match: 16. CDR3 amino acids: CASSSVPSQGEGTEAFF. The CDR3 DNA sequence: TGTGCCAGTAGTTCTGTTCCGAGCCAGGGGGAAGGCACTGAAGCTTTCTTT. The full variable domain, rest sourced from reference TRBV19 and TRBJ1-1, is DGGITQSPKYLFRKEGQNVTLSCEQNLNHDAMYWYRQDPGQGLRLIYYSQIVNDFQKGDIAEGYSVSREKKESFPLTVTSAQKNPTAFYLCASSSVPSQGEGTEAFFGQGTRLTVV.

The chain links TRBV5-4 to TRBJ2-2; 9 bases align to TRBD2. Unmatched junction bases numbered 7, after V lost 6 bases and J lost 7 bases. CDR3 size: 14 residues. CDR1 is SGHNT, CDR2 YYREEE, per germline (reference sequence). The CDR3 loop is CASTLAGYDGELFF. The CDR3 coding sequence is TGTGCCAGCACCCTAGCGGGGTACGACGGGGAGCTGTTTTTT.

The chain links TRBV27 to TRBJ2-1; TRBD2 matches 7 bases. The CDR3 is 16 amino acids. Germline V gives CDR1 MNHEY, CDR2 SMNVEV (reference sequence). Trimming cost V 2 bases and J 3 bases; bases outside gene matches: 7. The CDR3 region has the DNA TGTGCCAGCAGTTTAGGTGGCGGGAGTCTCTACAATGAGCAGTTCTTC. Translated, it gives CASSLGGGSLYNEQFF.

V is TRBV2 and J is TRBJ2-7; D is possibly TRBD1 (6 bases). This CDR3 contains 13 residues. Per the germline V gene, CDR1 is SNHLY and CDR2 is FYNNEI. The V end was cut by 7 bases, the J end by 0 bases, with 10 bases between. The DNA of the CDR3 is TGTGCCAGCATAGGACAGAGCTCCTACGAGCAGTACTTC. This gives the protein CASIGQSSYEQYF.

This chain uses TRBV5-1 with TRBJ2-5; 11 bases are a match to TRBD1. The V segment lost 4 bases and the J segment 3 bases; nucleotides outside the gene matches: 5. The length of the CDR3 is 15 residues. The V gene's germline CDR1 is SGHRS and CDR2 YFSETQ. For the CDR3, the DNA is TGCGCCAGCAGCACCGGACAGGGGGCTGAAGAGACCCAGTACTTC. Residues: CASSTGQGAEETQYF.